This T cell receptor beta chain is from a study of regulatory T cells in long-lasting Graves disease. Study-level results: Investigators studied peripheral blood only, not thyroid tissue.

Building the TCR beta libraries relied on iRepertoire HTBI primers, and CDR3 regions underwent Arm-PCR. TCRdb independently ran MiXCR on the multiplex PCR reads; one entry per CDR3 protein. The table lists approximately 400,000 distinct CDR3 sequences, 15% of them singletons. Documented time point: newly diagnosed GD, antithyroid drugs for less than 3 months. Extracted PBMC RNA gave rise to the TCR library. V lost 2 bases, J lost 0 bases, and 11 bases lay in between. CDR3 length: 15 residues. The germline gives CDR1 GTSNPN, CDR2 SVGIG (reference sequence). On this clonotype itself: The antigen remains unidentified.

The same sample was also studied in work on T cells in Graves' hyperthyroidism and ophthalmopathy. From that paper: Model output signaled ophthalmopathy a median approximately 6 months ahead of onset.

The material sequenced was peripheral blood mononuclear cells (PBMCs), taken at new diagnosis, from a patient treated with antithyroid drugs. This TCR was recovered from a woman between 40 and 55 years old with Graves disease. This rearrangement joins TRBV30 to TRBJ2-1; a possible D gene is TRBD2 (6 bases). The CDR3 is CAWSSGQSSYNEQFF. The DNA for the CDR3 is TGTGCCTGGAGTAGCGGGCAGAGCTCCTACAATGAGCAGTTCTTC.